This T cell receptor (beta chain) was observed in a study of radiation and T cells in renal cell carcinoma. On this clone itself: The antigen is unknown.

Findings of the study overall: No pretreatment tumor biopsies were available for baseline clonotypes.

This table comes from immunoSEQ multiplex PCR, and its TCRdb copy is limited to in-frame clones, with some not included. The sample lists approximately 120,000 clones, 81% occurring once. Time point indicated: blood 2 weeks post-SBRT. Treatment denoted: 15 Gy SBRT to primary tumor, nephrectomy 4 weeks later. This renal cell carcinoma was of the clear cell type. This material consisted of blood, taken from a patient whose treatment included radiotherapy and nephrectomy. The TCR was taken from a man aged 50 or older with renal cell carcinoma.

The CDR3 here is CASSSAYYGYTF. Written as DNA, the CDR3 is TGTGCCAGCAGTTCGGCGTACTATGGCTACACCTTC. The chain recombines TRBV27 with TRBJ1-2; D unclear. CDR1 and CDR2 (germline): MNHEY, SMNVEV (reference sequence). This CDR3 comprises 12 residues. The germline V and J ends were trimmed by 4 bases and 3 bases, with 6 bases remaining between them.